This paragraph reports one T cell receptor beta chain. The CDR3 loop spans 14 amino acids. V lost 7 bases, J lost 3 bases, and 16 bases lay in between. The germline CDR1 and CDR2 sequences are SGHTA and FQGNSA. These data belong to a study of blood T cell repertoires in COVID-19. Background on the study: The United States, Italy and Spain provided the acute and convalescent COVID-19 samples. PBMCs, B-cell-depleted T cells, or T cells provided the cDNA or gDNA that made up the material.

In the authors' workflow: Amplification of reference gene primers was used by the study to estimate nucleated cell counts. TCRdb keeps only in-frame clones here, not all; method: immunoSEQ multiplex PCR. The V and J calls and the clone size are those of that table, but D and trimming were determined from the DNA. The sample gives about 150,000 clones, 80% to 90% of which show up once; roughly 2% is in the top ten. The rearrangement uses TRBV7-2 and TRBJ2-7; a possible D gene is TRBD2 (7 bases). Material for sequencing was peripheral blood. The sequence derives from a woman older than 75 with acute or convalescent COVID-19. The CDR3 loop is CASTEGGGFYEQYF. The CDR3 DNA sequence: TGTGCCAGCACCGAGGGGGGGGGCTTCTACGAGCAGTACTTC.